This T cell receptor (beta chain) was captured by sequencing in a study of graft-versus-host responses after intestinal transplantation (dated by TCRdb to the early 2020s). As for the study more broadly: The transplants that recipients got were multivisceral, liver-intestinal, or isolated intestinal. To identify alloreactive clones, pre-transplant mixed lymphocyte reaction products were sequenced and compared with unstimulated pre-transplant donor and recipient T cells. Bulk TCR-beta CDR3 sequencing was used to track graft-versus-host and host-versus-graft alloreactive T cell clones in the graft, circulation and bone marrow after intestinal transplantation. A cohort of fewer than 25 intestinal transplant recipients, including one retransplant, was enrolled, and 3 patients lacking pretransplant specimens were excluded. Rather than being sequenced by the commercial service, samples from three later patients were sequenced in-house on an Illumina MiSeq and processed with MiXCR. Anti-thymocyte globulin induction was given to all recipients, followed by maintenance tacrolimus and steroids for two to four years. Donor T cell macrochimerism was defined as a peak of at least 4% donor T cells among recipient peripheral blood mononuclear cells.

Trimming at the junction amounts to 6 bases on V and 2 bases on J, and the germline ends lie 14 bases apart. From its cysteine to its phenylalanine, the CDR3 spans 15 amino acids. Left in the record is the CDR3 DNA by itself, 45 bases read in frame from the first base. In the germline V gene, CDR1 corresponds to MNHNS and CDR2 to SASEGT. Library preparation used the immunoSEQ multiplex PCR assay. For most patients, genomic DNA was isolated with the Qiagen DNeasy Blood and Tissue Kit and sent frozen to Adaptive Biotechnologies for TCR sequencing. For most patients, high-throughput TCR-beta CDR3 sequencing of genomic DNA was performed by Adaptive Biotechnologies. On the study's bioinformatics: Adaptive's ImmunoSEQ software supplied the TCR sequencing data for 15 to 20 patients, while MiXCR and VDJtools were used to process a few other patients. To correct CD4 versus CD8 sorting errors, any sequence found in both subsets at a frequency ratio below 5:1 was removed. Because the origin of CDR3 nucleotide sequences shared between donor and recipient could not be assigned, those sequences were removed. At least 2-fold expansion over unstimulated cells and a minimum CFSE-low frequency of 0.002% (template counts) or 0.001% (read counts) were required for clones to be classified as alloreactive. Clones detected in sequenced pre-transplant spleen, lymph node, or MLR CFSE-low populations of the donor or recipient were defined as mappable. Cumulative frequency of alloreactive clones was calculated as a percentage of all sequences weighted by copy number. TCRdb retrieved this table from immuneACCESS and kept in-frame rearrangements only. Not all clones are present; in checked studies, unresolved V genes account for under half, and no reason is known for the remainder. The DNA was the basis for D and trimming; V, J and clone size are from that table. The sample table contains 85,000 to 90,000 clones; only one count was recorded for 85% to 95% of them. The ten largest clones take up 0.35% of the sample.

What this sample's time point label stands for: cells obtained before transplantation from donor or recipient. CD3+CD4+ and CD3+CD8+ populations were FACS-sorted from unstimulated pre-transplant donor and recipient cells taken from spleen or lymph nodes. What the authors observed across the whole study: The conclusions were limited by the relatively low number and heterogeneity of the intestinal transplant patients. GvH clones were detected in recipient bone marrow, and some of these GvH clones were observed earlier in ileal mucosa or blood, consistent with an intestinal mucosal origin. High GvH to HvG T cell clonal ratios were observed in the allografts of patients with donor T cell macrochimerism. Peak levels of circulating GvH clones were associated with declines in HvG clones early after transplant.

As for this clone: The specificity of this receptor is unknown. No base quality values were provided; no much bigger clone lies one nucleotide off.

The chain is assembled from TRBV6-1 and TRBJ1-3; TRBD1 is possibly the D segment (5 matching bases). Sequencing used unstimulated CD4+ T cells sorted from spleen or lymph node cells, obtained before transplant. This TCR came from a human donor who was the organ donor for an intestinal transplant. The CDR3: CASRTSGVAGNTIYF. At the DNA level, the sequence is TGTGCCAGCAGAACTTCGGGGGTGGCTGGAAACACCATATATTTT.